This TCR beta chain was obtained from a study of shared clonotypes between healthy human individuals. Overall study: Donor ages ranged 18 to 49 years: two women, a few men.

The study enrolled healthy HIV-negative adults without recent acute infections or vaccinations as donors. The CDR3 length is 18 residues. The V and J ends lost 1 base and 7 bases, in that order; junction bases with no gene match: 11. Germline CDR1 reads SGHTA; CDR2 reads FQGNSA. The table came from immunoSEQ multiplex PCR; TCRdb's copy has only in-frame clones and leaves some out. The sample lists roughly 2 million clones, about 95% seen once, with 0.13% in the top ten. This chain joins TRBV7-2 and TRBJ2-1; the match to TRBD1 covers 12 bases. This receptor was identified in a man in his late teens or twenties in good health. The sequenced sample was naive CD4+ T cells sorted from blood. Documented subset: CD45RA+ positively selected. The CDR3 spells CASSLVGTGGEGMNEQFF. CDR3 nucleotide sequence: TGTGCCAGCAGCTTAGTTGGGACAGGGGGCGAGGGTATGAATGAGCAGTTCTTC.